This note documents a single T cell receptor (beta chain) sequence. Antigen: not known. The data are from a study of cytomegalovirus exposure and HLA in healthy donors. Study-wide findings and caveats: Roughly uniform depth of sequencing across donors was assumed in presence/absence analyses. Reports showed the classifier diagnosing cytomegalovirus status with high specificity and sensitivity. Reportedly, HLA-A and HLA-B alleles of most subjects were accurately predicted from TCR beta. Most of the CMV-associated TCR beta chains (in a later analysis) appeared to be HLA-restricted.

60 Vbeta and 13 Jbeta primers were used in PCR. Clones were read by immunoSEQ multiplex PCR, and TCRdb kept only the in-frame ones, dropping some. The table lists about 150,000 clones, around 72% of them singletons, with about 1.3% in the top ten. V lost 5 bases to trimming and J lost 8 bases, with 19 bases between them. Germline V gene data show CDR1 as SGDLS and CDR2 as YYNGEE. This CDR3 has 14 amino acids. This receptor was identified in a man aged 18 to 29 in good health and CMV-seronegative. Sequenced sample: PBMCs. V and J are TRBV9 and TRBJ1-1; D remains unclear. CDR3 sequence: CASSLGPFKVEAFF. As DNA, the CDR3 is TGTGCCAGCAGTCTTGGGCCTTTTAAGGTAGAAGCTTTCTTT.